One sample yielded the 27 T cell receptor beta chains listed below, sequenced in a study of PD-1 blockade in classical Hodgkin lymphoma. The table came from immunoSEQ multiplex PCR; TCRdb's copy has only in-frame clones and leaves some out. This sample yields 6,000 or so clones, of which about 86% are seen a single time; about 44% belongs to the top ten. Each patient's relapse followed autologous stem cell transplantation, and brentuximab vedotin exposure varied. The input for sequencing was peripheral blood mononuclear cells (PBMCs), taken before the second cycle of nivolumab. These TCRs come from a human donor with classical Hodgkin lymphoma.

This clone occurred once. V and J are TRBV27 and TRBJ1-1, with D hard to call. The CDR3 contains 14 residues. In germline, CDR1 is MNHEY, CDR2 SMNVEV (reference sequence). V was clipped by 2 bases and J by 3 bases, with 10 bases between them. CDR3 sequence: CASSLNRRYTEAFF. The CDR3 region has the DNA TGTGCCAGCAGTTTAAATAGGAGGTACACTGAAGCTTTCTTT.

This clone showed up just once. The chain employs TRBV12-5 and TRBJ2-5, with TRBD2 matching 7 bases. This CDR3 region has 16 residues. Germline values: CDR1 LGHNT, CDR2 FRNRAP. Trimming took 1 base from V and 4 from J; bases not matched to a gene: 9. CDR3 sequence reads: CASGLASGWGRETQYF. Written as DNA, the CDR3 is TGTGCTAGTGGTTTGGCTAGCGGCTGGGGTCGAGAGACCCAGTACTTC.

DNA of the CDR3: TGCGCCAGCAGGAGGGACCTAAACACTGAAGCTTTCTTT. It yields the protein CASRRDLNTEAFF. This rearrangement joins TRBV5-1 to TRBJ1-1; tentative D call: TRBD1 (5 bases). Trimming removed 5 bases from V and 2 bases from J, with 10 bases in between. CDR1 and CDR2 from the germline V gene are SGHRS and YFSETQ. The CDR3 totals 13 residues.

This clone was seen only a few times. The V call is TRBV15, the J call TRBJ1-6; D unresolved. Trimming stripped 5 bases from V and 8 bases from J, with 10 bases between. The CDR3 has 13 residues. Germline loops: CDR1 LNHNV, CDR2 YYDKDF (reference sequence). CDR3 sequence reads: CATSPRIYSPLHF. As DNA, the CDR3 is TGTGCCACCAGCCCACGGATCTATTCACCCCTCCACTTT.

This clone was observed once. V is TRBV15 and J is TRBJ1-2; possible D gene TRBD1, 5 bases. Trimming shortened V by 5 bases and J by 8 bases, and 21 bases separated the two germline ends. The CDR3 loop spans 15 amino acids. Per the germline V gene, CDR1 is LNHNV and CDR2 is YYDKDF (reference sequence). Here the CDR3 reads CATSGWDGPKGGYTF. The CDR3 DNA is TGTGCCACCAGCGGATGGGACGGCCCTAAAGGAGGCTACACCTTC. The variable domain in full, with the rest retrieved from reference TRBV15 and TRBJ1-2, is DAMVIQNPRYQVTQFGKPVTLSCSQTLNHNVMYWYQQKSSQAPKLLFHYYDKDFNNEADTPDNFQSRRPNTSFCFLDIRSPGLGDTAMYLCATSGWDGPKGGYTFGSGTRLTVV.

V is TRBV6-6 and J is TRBJ2-3, with D unresolved. Per germline, CDR1 MNHNY and CDR2 SVGAGI (reference sequence). The CDR3 length is 11 residues. V lost 4 bases to trimming and J lost 4 bases, with 3 bases between them. The CDR3, as DNA: TGTGCCAGCAGTTCCCCAGATACGCAGTATTTT. Translating it yields CASSSPDTQYF.

This chain links TRBV5-1 with TRBJ2-3; 8 bases align to TRBD2. CDR1 and CDR2 (germline): SGHRS, YFSETQ. CDR3 length: 20 residues. The J segment lost 0 bases and the V segment lost 0 bases, leaving 15 bases of the junction unmatched. CDR3 sequence (DNA): TGCGCCAGCAGCTTGGAGGGGGAGTTTTGGACTAGCACTAGCACAGATACGCAGTATTTT. As protein: CASSLEGEFWTSTSTDTQYF.

The chain couples TRBV27 to TRBJ1-4; 7 bases are a match to TRBD1. Germline CDR1 MNHEY, CDR2 SMNVEV (reference sequence). This CDR3 is built from 13 residues. V was pared by 10 bases and J by 11 bases, with 13 bases of the junction left unmatched. Here the CDR3 DNA reads TGTGCCACCCGGGGGCACCAACAGGGGAAACTGTTTTTT. This translates into CATRGHQQGKLFF.

The CDR3 DNA sequence: TGTGCCAGCAGCTTAGTTCAGGGTCGGGGGCAAAATCAGCCCCAGCATTTT. Translating gives CASSLVQGRGQNQPQHF. V usage is TRBV7-8 and J usage is TRBJ1-5, with D tentatively TRBD1 (6 bases). The CDR3 length is 17 residues. With 1 base removed from V and 4 bases from J, the gap between germline ends came to 17 bases. Germline CDR1 SGHVS, CDR2 FQNEAQ.

This clone is labeled as medium-sized. V usage is TRBV6-5 and J usage is TRBJ1-1; possibly TRBD1 for D (5 bases). The V gene lost 5 bases and the J gene lost 1 base, with 8 bases spanning the gap. This CDR3 region has 13 residues. CDR1 and CDR2 (germline): MNHEY, SVGAGI. The CDR3 here is CASSGTKNTEAFF. In DNA, the CDR3 is TGTGCCAGCAGTGGGACCAAGAACACTGAAGCTTTCTTT.

The chain couples TRBV7-3 to TRBJ2-3; unclear D gene. The CDR3 covers 12 residues. The V end lost 5 bases, the J end lost 0 bases, and 3 bases lay between the germline ends. Germline CDR1 reads SGHTA; CDR2 reads FQGTGA. CDR3 sequence (DNA): TGTGCCAGCAGCGGAAGCACAGATACGCAGTATTTT. It translates to CASSGSTDTQYF.

The CDR3 loop reads CASSFRSGVNTEAFF. DNA of the CDR3: TGTGCCAGCAGCTTTAGGAGTGGGGTCAACACTGAAGCTTTCTTT. The rearrangement links TRBV13 to TRBJ1-1; no firm D call. This CDR3 region has 15 residues. Trimming shortened V by 3 bases and J by 2 bases, and 13 bases separated the two germline ends. Germline assignment: CDR1 PRHDT and CDR2 FYEKMQ (reference sequence).

J is TRBJ1-2 and V is TRBV19; no clear D. There are 14 residues in the CDR3. Germline V gene data show CDR1 as LNHDA and CDR2 as SQIVND (reference sequence). V was cut by 1 base and J by 1 base, with 7 bases left in between. CDR3 sequence (DNA): TGTGCCAGTAGTATAGGAGGTTTTAACTATGGCTACACCTTC. Its protein product is CASSIGGFNYGYTF.

This clone is medium-sized by share. This rearrangement joins TRBV7-2 to TRBJ2-3, with unresolved D. Germline CDR1 SGHTA, CDR2 FQGNSA. The CDR3 sequence is 14 residues long. V lost 5 bases to trimming and J lost 3 bases, with 12 bases between them. The CDR3 DNA reads as TGTGCCAGCAGCGAACGGTGGGCGACAGATACGCAGTATTTT. It specifies CASSERWATDTQYF.

This sequence joins TRBV11-1 and TRBJ1-2, with D unresolved. The germline V and J ends were trimmed by 6 bases and 0 bases, with 11 bases remaining between them. Germline assignment: CDR1 SGHAT and CDR2 FQDESV (reference sequence). The CDR3 is 14 amino acids. CDR3 residues: CASRPQLANYGYTF. For the CDR3, the DNA is TGTGCCAGCAGACCCCAGTTAGCTAACTATGGCTACACCTTC.

The gene calls are TRBV4-1 and TRBJ2-3, with TRBD2 matching over 9 bases. V trimming: 1 base; J trimming: 2 bases; junction bases outside the gene matches: 7. This CDR3 contains 17 residues. Germline V gene data show CDR1 as MGHRA and CDR2 as YSYEKL. DNA for the CDR3: TGCGCCAGCAGCCAAGGGGCACTAGCGGGCCTCACAGATACGCAGTATTTT. Translating it yields CASSQGALAGLTDTQYF.

This chain connects TRBV29-1 to TRBJ1-3; D is uncertain. Germline V gene lookup returns CDR1 SQVTM and CDR2 ANQGSEA. The CDR3 has 12 residues. Trimming cost V 0 bases and J 7 bases, with 7 bases left between them. The CDR3 here is CSVEDIGNTIYF. The CDR3 bases are TGCAGCGTTGAAGACATCGGGAACACCATATATTTT.

This clone appeared a few times. The genes are TRBV2 and TRBJ1-4; no clear D. V shed 3 bases and J shed 3 bases, with 5 bases lying between them. Germline lookup yields CDR1 SNHLY and CDR2 FYNNEI. This CDR3 has 13 residues. This chain's CDR3 is CASSDWANEKLFF. In DNA form, the CDR3 reads TGTGCCAGCAGTGACTGGGCTAATGAAAAACTGTTTTTT. Full variable domain (missing parts from reference TRBV2 and TRBJ1-4): EPEVTQTPSHQVTQMGQEVILRCVPISNHLYFYWYRQILGQKVEFLVSFYNNEISEKSEIFDDQFSVERPDGSNFTLKIRSTKLEDSAMYFCASSDWANEKLFFGSGTQLSVL.

The CDR3: CASSITPRGEEQYV. The CDR3 DNA sequence: TGTGCCAGCAGTATTACCCCCAGGGGAGAGGAGCAGTACGTC. The V and J genes are TRBV6-1 and TRBJ2-7, with D possibly TRBD1 on 6 matching bases. This CDR3 is built from 14 residues. V was pared by 5 bases and J by 7 bases, with 18 bases between. The V gene's germline CDR1 is MNHNS and CDR2 SASEGT.

This chain connects TRBV18 to TRBJ2-3; no firm D call. V lost 0 bases, J lost 2 bases, and 6 bases lay in between. The CDR3 is made up of 14 amino acids. Germline CDR1 is KGHSH and CDR2 is LQKENI. CDR3 nucleotide sequence: TGTGCCAGCTCACCACCCGCCTCCACAGATACGCAGTATTTT. Translated, it gives CASSPPASTDTQYF.

This chain uses TRBV2 with TRBJ1-2, with unresolved D. Germline lookup yields CDR1 SNHLY and CDR2 FYNNEI. CDR3 length equals 12 residues. The germline V and J ends were trimmed by 6 bases and 5 bases, with 10 bases remaining between them. The CDR3 DNA follows: TGTGCCAGCAGCCCGGAAGGGTATGGCTACACCTTC. Amino acid sequence: CASSPEGYGYTF. The full variable domain, its missing parts supplied by reference TRBV2 and TRBJ1-2, is EPEVTQTPSHQVTQMGQEVILRCVPISNHLYFYWYRQILGQKVEFLVSFYNNEISEKSEIFDDQFSVERPDGSNFTLKIRSTKLEDSAMYFCASSPEGYGYTFGSGTRLTVV.

The genes are TRBV15 and TRBJ2-2; 7 bases align to TRBD2. V shed 1 base and J 0 bases; nucleotides not matched to a gene: 5. The length of the CDR3 is 17 residues. Germline V gene lookup returns CDR1 LNHNV and CDR2 YYDKDF (reference sequence). Here the CDR3 reads CATSRGRDYSNTGELFF. CDR3 DNA: TGTGCCACCAGCAGAGGGCGGGACTACTCGAACACCGGGGAGCTGTTTTTT. Based on the CDR3 plus reference TRBV15 and TRBJ2-2, the full variable domain is DAMVIQNPRYQVTQFGKPVTLSCSQTLNHNVMYWYQQKSSQAPKLLFHYYDKDFNNEADTPDNFQSRRPNTSFCFLDIRSPGLGDTAMYLCATSRGRDYSNTGELFFGEGSRLTVL.

V gene TRBV2 combines with J gene TRBJ1-2; 8 nucleotides agree with TRBD1. Germline CDR1 SNHLY, CDR2 FYNNEI. V gave up 5 bases and J gave up 4 bases; unmatched junction bases: 6. CDR3 length equals 14 residues. Here the CDR3 reads CASSYDRGSYGYTF. DNA of the CDR3: TGTGCCAGCAGTTATGACAGGGGTAGCTATGGCTACACCTTC.

This clone was found a few times. This chain links TRBV12-2 with TRBJ2-7; the D segment call TRBD2 is taken from the table without a DNA check. TRBV12-2 is a pseudogene. The CDR3 spans 14 residues. CDR3 sequence: CASRSPQRPYEQYV. The CDR3 bases are TGTGCAAGTCGCTCCCCCCAGAGGCCCTACGAGCAGTACGTC.

This chain uses TRBV5-1 with TRBJ2-2; D unclear. CDR1 is SGHRS and CDR2 is YFSETQ in the germline V gene. The CDR3 consists of 16 residues. Trimming cost V 1 base and J 6 bases, with 16 bases left between them. CDR3 loop: CASSLFGGLVAGELFF. CDR3 bases: TGCGCCAGCAGCTTGTTTGGTGGTTTGGTGGCCGGGGAGCTGTTTTTT.

This clone was counted once. The chain employs TRBV2 and TRBJ1-1; unclear D gene. The germline gives CDR1 SNHLY, CDR2 FYNNEI. The CDR3 totals 12 residues. Trimming pared 1 base from V and 11 bases from J, leaving 11 bases between. This CDR3 is CASSEGTGWAFF. The CDR3 DNA reads TGTGCCAGCAGTGAAGGGACGGGATGGGCTTTCTTT.

The genes are TRBV2 and TRBJ1-1; D remains ambiguous. Germline CDR1 SNHLY, CDR2 FYNNEI. V lost 3 bases and J lost 2, with 10 bases in between. This CDR3 contains 14 residues. The CDR3 region is CASSDLFSNTEAFF. CDR3 nucleotide sequence: TGTGCCAGCAGTGATCTTTTCAGTAACACTGAAGCTTTCTTT.